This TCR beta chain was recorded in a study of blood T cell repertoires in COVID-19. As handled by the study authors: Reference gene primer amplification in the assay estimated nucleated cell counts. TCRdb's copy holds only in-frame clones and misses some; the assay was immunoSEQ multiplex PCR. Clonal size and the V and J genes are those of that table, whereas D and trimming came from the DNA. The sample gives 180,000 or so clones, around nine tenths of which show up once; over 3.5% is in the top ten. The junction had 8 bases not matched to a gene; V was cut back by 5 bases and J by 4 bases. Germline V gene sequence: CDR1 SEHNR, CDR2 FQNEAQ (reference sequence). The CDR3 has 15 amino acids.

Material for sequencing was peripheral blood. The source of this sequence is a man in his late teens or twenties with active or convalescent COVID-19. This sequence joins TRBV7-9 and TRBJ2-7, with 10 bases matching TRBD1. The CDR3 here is CASSQPGTGAYEQYV. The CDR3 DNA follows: TGTGCCAGCAGCCAACCCGGGACAGGGGCTTACGAGCAGTACGTC.